Shown below are 9 T cell receptor beta chains from a single sample sequenced in a study of blood T cell repertoires in COVID-19. Assay: immunoSEQ multiplex PCR; the TCRdb copy retains only in-frame clones and omits some. Found here are tens of thousands of clones, about 90% of them singletons; the top ten hold 4.5% to 7%. Sequencing input: peripheral blood. The source of these receptors is a woman older than 75 with acute or convalescent COVID-19.

The chain recombines TRBV5-4 with TRBJ2-7; 9 bases are shared with TRBD2. With V trimmed by 9 bases and J by 6 bases, 16 bases remained unmatched. Germline loops: CDR1 SGHNT, CDR2 YYREEE (reference sequence). This CDR3 is built from 15 residues. CDR3 coding DNA: TGTGCCACGAGGGCTAGCGGGGCCGCGGGAGGCGAGCAGTACTTC. It specifies CATRASGAAGGEQYF. Supplemented by reference TRBV5-4 and TRBJ2-7, the full variable domain reads ETGVTQSPTHLIKTRGQQVTLRCSSQSGHNTVSWYQQALGQGPQFIFQYYREEENGRGNFPPRFSGLQFPNYSSELNVNALELDDSALYLCATRASGAAGGEQYFGPGTRLTVT.

The gene calls are TRBV2 and TRBJ2-2, with 8 positions matching TRBD2. The CDR3 is 15 amino acids. Germline V gives CDR1 SNHLY, CDR2 FYNNEI. The junction had 5 bases not matched to a gene; V was cut back by 4 bases and J by 4 bases. In DNA, the CDR3 is TGTGCCAGCAGTGCGCCGGGGGGGGCCACCGGGGAGCTGTTTTTT. It translates to CASSAPGGATGELFF.

V usage is TRBV4-2 and J usage is TRBJ1-2, with D uncertain. Germline CDR1 and CDR2: LGHNA and YNFKEQ. Between the trimmed V and J ends, which lost 4 bases and 4 bases, there was a span of 16 bases. The CDR3 runs to 15 residues. The CDR3 spells CASSPPQPGGYGYTF. The CDR3 DNA reads as TGTGCCAGCAGCCCCCCCCAACCGGGAGGCTATGGCTACACCTTC.

This chain connects TRBV24-1 to TRBJ2-7; D may be TRBD2 (5 bases). Looked up from germline, CDR1 is KGHDR and CDR2 is SFDVKD. The CDR3 runs 11 residues. The ends were cut back, 12 bases at V and 2 bases at J, with 10 bases in the middle. This CDR3 is CAPEATYEQYF. In nucleotides, the CDR3 is TGTGCCCCGGAGGCGACCTACGAGCAGTACTTC.

V gene TRBV5-1 combines with J gene TRBJ2-2; D may be TRBD1 (5 bases). Germline V gene sequence: CDR1 SGHRS, CDR2 YFSETQ. The CDR3 totals 15 residues. V shed 4 bases and J shed 2 bases, with 12 bases lying between them. Here the CDR3 reads CASSPQTVNTGELFF. The CDR3 nucleotides read TGCGCCAGCAGCCCCCAGACAGTTAACACCGGGGAGCTGTTTTTT. Using reference TRBV5-1 and TRBJ2-2 for the parts outside the CDR3, the full variable domain is KAGVTQTPRYLIKTRGQQVTLSCSPISGHRSVSWYQQTPGQGLQFLFEYFSETQRNKGNFPGRFSGRQFSNSRSEMNVSTLELGDSALYLCASSPQTVNTGELFFGEGSRLTVL.

Only one count was recorded for this clone. The chain links TRBV5-6 to TRBJ2-6, with unresolved D. Germline V CDR1 and CDR2: SGHDT, YYEEEE. This CDR3 comprises 16 residues. V was pared by 1 base and J by 0 bases, with 8 bases between. The CDR3 protein is CASSLQLHSGANVLTF. The CDR3 DNA reads as TGTGCCAGCAGCTTGCAACTCCACTCTGGGGCCAACGTCCTGACTTTC.

V gene TRBV10-3 combines with J gene TRBJ1-6, with D perhaps matching TRBD1 (5 bases). V dropped 6 bases and J dropped 7 bases, with 13 bases sitting between them. This CDR3 is 14 amino acids long. Germline assignment: CDR1 ENHRY and CDR2 SYGVKD. The CDR3 sequence is CAISDRGMNSPLHF. The CDR3 DNA reads as TGTGCCATCAGCGACCGGGGGATGAATTCACCCCTCCACTTT.

V is TRBV5-1 and J is TRBJ1-1, with 7 nucleotides matching TRBD1. The length of the CDR3 is 16 residues. Trimming at V came to 1 base and at J to 3 bases, leaving 9 bases not matched to a gene. Germline CDR1 SGHRS, CDR2 YFSETQ. CDR3 sequence (DNA): TGCGCCAGCAGCTTGACAGGGGTTCGACAGTACACTGAAGCTTTCTTT. Residues: CASSLTGVRQYTEAFF.

This chain uses TRBV11-2 with TRBJ2-3, with TRBD1 matching over 8 bases. Germline CDR1 and CDR2: SGHAT and FQNNGV. This CDR3 spans 15 amino acids. The J segment lost 1 base and the V segment lost 5 bases, leaving 5 bases of the junction unmatched. The CDR3 protein is CASSPWTGRTDTQYF. CDR3 bases: TGTGCCAGCAGCCCCTGGACAGGGCGCACAGATACGCAGTATTTT.